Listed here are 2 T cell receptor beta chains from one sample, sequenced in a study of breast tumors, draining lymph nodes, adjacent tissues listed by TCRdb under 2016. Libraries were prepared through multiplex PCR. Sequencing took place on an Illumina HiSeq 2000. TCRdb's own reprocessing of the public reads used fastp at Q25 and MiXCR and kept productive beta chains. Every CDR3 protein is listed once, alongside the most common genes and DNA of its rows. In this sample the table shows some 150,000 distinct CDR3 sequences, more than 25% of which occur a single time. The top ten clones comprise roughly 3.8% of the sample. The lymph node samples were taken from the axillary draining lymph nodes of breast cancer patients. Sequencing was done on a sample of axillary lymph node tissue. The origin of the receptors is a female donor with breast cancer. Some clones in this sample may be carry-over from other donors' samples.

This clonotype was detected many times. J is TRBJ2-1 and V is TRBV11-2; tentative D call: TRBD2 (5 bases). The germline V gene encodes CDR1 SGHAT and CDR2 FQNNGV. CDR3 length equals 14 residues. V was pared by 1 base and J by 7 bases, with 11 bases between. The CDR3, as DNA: TGTGCCAGCAGCTTAGGGTGGCAGCGGAATGAGCAGTTCTTC. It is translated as CASSLGWQRNEQFF.

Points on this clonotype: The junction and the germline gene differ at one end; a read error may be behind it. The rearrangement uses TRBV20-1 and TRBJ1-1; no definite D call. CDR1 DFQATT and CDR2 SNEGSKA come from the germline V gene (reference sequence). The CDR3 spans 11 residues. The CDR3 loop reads CSVEKNTEASF. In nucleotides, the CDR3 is TGCAGTGTAGAGAAGAACACTGAAGCTTCCTTT.